This is a list of T cell receptor beta chains from one sample in a study of blood T cell repertoires in COVID-19. Generated by immunoSEQ multiplex PCR, the TCRdb table keeps only in-frame clones and is missing some. The profile shows 100,000 to 150,000 clones, approximately 86% of them singletons. The sequenced sample consisted of peripheral blood. The receptors derive from a woman aged 70-85 years with COVID-19, enrolled during active disease. CDR3s include the opening cysteine and the closing phenylalanine or tryptophan. Fields, in order: V gene, J gene, D gene, CDR3 protein. D genes are given only for firm matches.

V: TRBV6-5; J: TRBJ1-2; D: -; CDR3: CASRPGNPTYGYTF
V: TRBV7-2; J: TRBJ1-5; D: TRBD1; CDR3: CASSQDRGSGNQPQHF
V: TRBV30; J: TRBJ2-7; D: -; CDR3: CAWSVHVGGGFYEQYF
V: TRBV6-5; J: TRBJ2-7; D: TRBD2; CDR3: CASSYRGSGGYEQYF
V: TRBV2; J: TRBJ1-4; D: TRBD1; CDR3: CASSEAGTGIKLFF
V: TRBV5-5; J: TRBJ2-7; D: -; CDR3: CASSWGGSQGSHYEQYF
V: TRBV2; J: TRBJ1-5; D: TRBD1; CDR3: CASSVGQGVQPQHF
V: TRBV6-5; J: TRBJ1-4; D: -; CDR3: CASLTGTNEKLFF
V: TRBV5-1; J: TRBJ2-6; D: -; CDR3: CASSLFGATATSGANVLTF
V: TRBV6-5; J: TRBJ2-7; D: -; CDR3: CASNPGNSYEQYF
V: TRBV27; J: TRBJ2-1; D: -; CDR3: CASSVGTFGEQFF
V: TRBV20-1; J: TRBJ2-7; D: -; CDR3: CSAATADEQYF
V: TRBV3-1/TRBV3-2; J: TRBJ1-6; D: -; CDR3: CASSQTGNLGSPLHF
V: TRBV19; J: TRBJ1-1; D: -; CDR3: CASSIGGGSVTEAFF
V: TRBV6-5; J: TRBJ2-7; D: TRBD1; CDR3: CASSPGTGPEQYF
V: TRBV19; J: TRBJ2-2; D: -; CDR3: CASSLLALGAGELFF
V: TRBV11-2; J: TRBJ1-4; D: TRBD1; CDR3: CASSSTDRGLKEKLFF
V: TRBV3-1/TRBV3-2; J: TRBJ1-1; D: -; CDR3: CASSQLWGRNTEAFF
V: TRBV4-2; J: TRBJ1-4; D: TRBD1; CDR3: CASSQEGQGWEKLFF
V: TRBV5-6; J: TRBJ1-2; D: -; CDR3: CASYLGLAADYGYTF
V: TRBV2; J: TRBJ1-4; D: -; CDR3: CASREGGEKLFF
V: TRBV7-9; J: TRBJ2-5; D: TRBD2; CDR3: CASSLGGGSQETQYF
V: TRBV12-3/TRBV12-4; J: TRBJ2-7; D: -; CDR3: CASSSDPPREQYF
V: TRBV18; J: TRBJ1-1; D: -; CDR3: CASSPPSQGYTEAFF
V: TRBV6-6; J: TRBJ1-4; D: TRBD1; CDR3: CASSFQTGGSEKLFF
V: TRBV2; J: TRBJ2-1; D: -; CDR3: CASSESGGPSSYNEQFF
V: TRBV10-1; J: TRBJ1-2; D: -; CDR3: CASSVTGVDYGYTF
V: TRBV6-7; J: TRBJ1-4; D: -; CDR3: CASTPREGATNEKLFF
V: TRBV5-1; J: TRBJ1-4; D: -; CDR3: CASSLDTTNEKLFF